This T cell receptor (beta chain) was recovered during a study of cytomegalovirus exposure and HLA in healthy donors. Points from the study as a whole: CMV serostatus was the only recorded immune exposure for donors. Sequencing had likely introduced a cluster of highly shared sequence variants as an artifact.

In the PCR, 60 Vbeta and 13 Jbeta primers were used. The data were produced by immunoSEQ multiplex PCR, yet TCRdb's version contains in-frame clones alone and is incomplete. The data contain around 200,000 clones, approximately 80% of them singletons. V was pared by 0 bases and J by 4 bases, with 5 bases between. The CDR3 covers 13 residues. Germline V gene lookup returns CDR1 MGHRA and CDR2 YSYEKL. Worth noting for this clone: Its antigen is not known.

The receptor comes from a girl aged 10-17 years in good health and CMV-seronegative. Sample: PBMCs. The chain joins TRBV4-1 to TRBJ2-3; D gene uncertain. The CDR3 nucleotides read TGCGCCAGCAGCCAAGATGGGCCAGATACGCAGTATTTT. Translation: CASSQDGPDTQYF.